The next 19 T cell receptor beta chains were all read from a single sample in a study of tumor-infiltrating lymphocytes in localized non-small cell lung cancer. TCRdb's table, derived via immunoSEQ multiplex PCR, lists solely in-frame clones and lacks some. The sample contains under 25,000 clones, 60% to 75% of which appear only once. The sequenced sample was lung tumor tissue. The receptor source for this set is a human donor with non-small cell lung cancer.

This clone was observed a few times. The rearrangement joins TRBV6-5 to TRBJ1-1; D call uncertain. The CDR3 sequence is 11 residues long. Germline assignment: CDR1 MNHEY and CDR2 SVGAGI. CDR3 DNA sequence: TGTGGACGGGCGGGGAACACTGAAGCTTTCTTT. This translates into CGRAGNTEAFF.

V usage is TRBV19 and J usage is TRBJ2-7, with TRBD2 identical over 7 bases. Losses at the gene ends were 3 bases for V and 4 bases for J; bases not matched to a gene: 9. From germline, CDR1 is LNHDA and CDR2 SQIVND (reference sequence). This CDR3 comprises 15 residues. CDR3 nucleotides: TGTGCCAGTAGTATGAGTGGCGGGAGAATTTACGAGCAGTACTTC. Translating it yields CASSMSGGRIYEQYF.

The rearrangement joins TRBV6-1 to TRBJ1-5; D gene ambiguous. With 4 bases removed from V and 5 bases from J, the gap between germline ends came to 9 bases. The CDR3 has 13 amino acids. Germline lookup yields CDR1 MNHNS and CDR2 SASEGT. CDR3 sequence: CASSGRVDQPQHF. CDR3 sequence (DNA): TGTGCCAGCAGTGGAAGGGTTGATCAGCCCCAGCATTTT.

The V and J genes are TRBV7-9 and TRBJ1-2; D might be TRBD1 (5 bases). V dropped 4 bases and J dropped 2 bases, with 20 bases sitting between them. From germline, CDR1 is SEHNR and CDR2 FQNEAQ (reference sequence). This CDR3 is 17 amino acids long. The CDR3 nucleotides are TGTGCCAGCAGCTCCCGAAGACAGACTCAAAACAACTATGGCTACACCTTC. The encoded protein is CASSSRRQTQNNYGYTF.

This rearrangement joins TRBV6-5 to TRBJ1-1; D remains unclear. The CDR3 runs to 11 residues. From germline, CDR1 is MNHEY and CDR2 SVGAGI. Trimming removed 1 base from V and 11 bases from J, with 8 bases in between. CDR3 sequence (DNA): TGTGCCAGCAGTTACTTGATCAGGGCTTTCTTT. Residues: CASSYLIRAFF.

This clone was picked up one time. The gene calls are TRBV11-2 and TRBJ2-7; 8 positions agree with TRBD1. The CDR3 consists of 18 residues. CDR1 is SGHAT, CDR2 FQNNGV, per germline. Unmatched junction bases numbered 20, after V lost 5 bases and J lost 5 bases. This chain's CDR3 is CASSPPRTGSYVGHEQYF. As DNA, the CDR3 is TGTGCCAGCAGCCCCCCCCGGACAGGGAGTTATGTTGGCCACGAGCAGTACTTC.

This chain joins TRBV5-4 and TRBJ2-7; D ambiguous. V lost 1 base, J lost 6 bases, and 8 bases lay in between. The CDR3 sequence is 12 residues long. Germline CDR1 is SGHNT and CDR2 is YYREEE (reference sequence). The CDR3 sequence: CASSLSYGEQYF. DNA of the CDR3: TGTGCCAGCAGCTTGTCTTACGGCGAGCAGTACTTC.

As concerns this clone: The sample carries other DNA sequences with the same CDR3. The chain recombines TRBV9 with TRBJ2-1; 9 bases agree with TRBD2. Germline V gene sequence: CDR1 SGDLS, CDR2 YYNGEE. The CDR3 covers 15 residues. Unmatched junction bases numbered 4, after V lost 2 bases and J lost 4 bases. The CDR3 nucleotides are TGTGCCAGCAGCGTCGGACTAGCGACTTACAATGAGCAGTTCTTC. Translated, it gives CASSVGLATYNEQFF.

The chain couples TRBV9 to TRBJ1-1, with D hard to call. The CDR3 covers 18 residues. V shed 2 bases and J shed 0 bases, with 20 bases lying between them. Germline values: CDR1 SGDLS, CDR2 YYNGEE. CDR3 protein: CASSVSPGKQKMNTEAFF. The CDR3 coding sequence is TGTGCCAGCAGCGTTAGTCCTGGAAAACAAAAAATGAACACTGAAGCTTTCTTT.

The CDR3 DNA reads TGTGCCAGCAGCCTAACAGGGTCTTCGTCTCCCTACGAGCAGTACTTC. It encodes CASSLTGSSSPYEQYF. The chain carries TRBV7-9 and TRBJ2-7, with D possibly being TRBD1 (6 bases). Germline CDR1 is SEHNR and CDR2 is FQNEAQ (reference sequence). V dropped 5 bases and J dropped 2 bases, with 19 bases sitting between them. This CDR3 comprises 16 residues.

The chain uses TRBV6-5 and TRBJ2-7; 8 bases line up with TRBD1. This CDR3 is 13 amino acids long. Per the germline V gene, CDR1 is MNHEY and CDR2 is SVGAGI. J lost 5 bases, V lost 7 bases, and 7 bases had no gene match. The CDR3 is CASIGQGPHEQYF. The DNA of the CDR3 is TGTGCCAGCATCGGACAGGGACCCCACGAGCAGTACTTC.

Written as DNA, the CDR3 is TGTGCCAGCTCACCCACAGGGTTCAATCAGCCCCAGCATTTT. Protein: CASSPTGFNQPQHF. The chain links TRBV18 to TRBJ1-5; D is possibly TRBD1 (6 bases). Between the trimmed V and J ends, which lost 3 bases and 3 bases, there was a span of 9 bases. Germline V gene sequence: CDR1 KGHSH, CDR2 LQKENI. This CDR3 region has 14 residues.

This clone was counted between two and nine times. The chain combines TRBV4-1 with TRBJ2-3; no definite D call. CDR1 MGHRA and CDR2 YSYEKL come from the germline V gene. Trimming took off 1 base at V and 2 bases at J, with 7 bases between the two ends. This CDR3 has 14 amino acids. The CDR3 DNA follows: TGCGCCAGCAGCCAAGCTAGAAACACAGATACGCAGTATTTT. This encodes CASSQARNTDTQYF.

The chain couples TRBV15 to TRBJ2-7; possibly TRBD1 for D (6 bases). The germline V gene has CDR1 LNHNV and CDR2 YYDKDF (reference sequence). The CDR3 is made up of 16 amino acids. V gave up 1 base and J gave up 2 bases, with 15 bases separating them. The CDR3 DNA is TGTGCCACCAGCAGAGGGGCCCTGACAGGAACCTACGAGCAGTACTTC. It translates to CATSRGALTGTYEQYF.

The chain has TRBV28 and TRBJ2-2; TRBD2 might be the D (6 bases). V lost 6 bases and J 5 bases, leaving 16 bases between the germline ends. The CDR3 covers 15 residues. Germline CDR1 MDHEN, CDR2 SYDVKM. Here the CDR3 reads CASSPGDARTGELFF. The CDR3 DNA reads TGTGCCAGCAGCCCGGGGGACGCGAGGACCGGGGAGCTGTTTTTT.

The V gene is TRBV28, the J gene TRBJ1-3, with a possible D match to TRBD1 (5 bases). The CDR3 is made up of 14 amino acids. V was shortened by 3 bases and J by 11 bases, with 17 bases between the two germline ends. Germline CDR1 MDHEN, CDR2 SYDVKM. The CDR3 DNA is TGTGCCAGCAGTTTGGGGGTCCCAGGTTCTCCCATATATTTT. Translating gives CASSLGVPGSPIYF. Together with reference TRBV28 and TRBJ1-3, the CDR3 gives the full variable domain: DVKVTQSSRYLVKRTGEKVFLECVQDMDHENMFWYRQDPGLGLRLIYFSYDVKMKEKGDIPEGYSVSREKKERFSLILESASTNQTSMYLCASSLGVPGSPIYFGEGSWLTVV.

This clone was observed a few times. CDR3 amino acids: CASSLAEGVGETQYF. CDR3 sequence (DNA): TGCGCCAGCAGCTTGGCCGAAGGGGTTGGAGAGACCCAGTACTTC. The chain is built from TRBV5-1 and TRBJ2-5, with a tentative D call TRBD1 (5 bases). Germline CDR1 is SGHRS and CDR2 is YFSETQ. The CDR3 sequence is 15 residues long. V lost 0 bases and J 4 bases, leaving 13 bases between the germline ends.

The rearrangement joins TRBV9 to TRBJ2-2, with TRBD1 as a possible D gene (5 bases). Germline V CDR1 and CDR2: SGDLS, YYNGEE. V was clipped by 4 bases and J by 0 bases, with 10 bases between them. This CDR3 contains 15 residues. The DNA for the CDR3 is TGTGCCAGCAGCCCACGACAGACGAACACCGGGGAGCTGTTTTTT. Protein: CASSPRQTNTGELFF.

The table lists this clone with a count of one. The chain combines TRBV28 with TRBJ2-7, with 7 bases lining up with TRBD1. The germline V gene encodes CDR1 MDHEN and CDR2 SYDVKM. J was trimmed by 6 bases and V by 6 bases; bases with no gene match: 11. The CDR3 is 14 residues long. The CDR3, as DNA: TGTGCCAGCAGCCCCCGTACTAACAGGGGCGAGCAGTACTTC. Its protein product is CASSPRTNRGEQYF. Based on the CDR3 plus reference TRBV28 and TRBJ2-7, the full variable domain is DVKVTQSSRYLVKRTGEKVFLECVQDMDHENMFWYRQDPGLGLRLIYFSYDVKMKEKGDIPEGYSVSREKKERFSLILESASTNQTSMYLCASSPRTNRGEQYFGPGTRLTVT.